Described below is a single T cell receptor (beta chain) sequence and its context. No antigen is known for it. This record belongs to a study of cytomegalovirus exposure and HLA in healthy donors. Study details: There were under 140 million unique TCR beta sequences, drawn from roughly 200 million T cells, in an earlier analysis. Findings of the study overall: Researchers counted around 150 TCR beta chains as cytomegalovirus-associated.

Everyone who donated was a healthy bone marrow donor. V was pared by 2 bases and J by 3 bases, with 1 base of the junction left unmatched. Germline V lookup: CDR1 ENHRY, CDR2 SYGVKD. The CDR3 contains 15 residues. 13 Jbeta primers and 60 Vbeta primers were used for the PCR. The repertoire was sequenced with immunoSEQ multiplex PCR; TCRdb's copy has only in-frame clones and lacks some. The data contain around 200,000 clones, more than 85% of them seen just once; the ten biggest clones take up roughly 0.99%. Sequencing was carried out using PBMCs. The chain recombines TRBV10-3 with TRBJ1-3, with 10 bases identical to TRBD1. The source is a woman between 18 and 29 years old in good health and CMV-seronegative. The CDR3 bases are TGTGCCATCAGTGAGGACAGGGGGCTTGGAAACACCATATATTTT. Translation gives CAISEDRGLGNTIYF.